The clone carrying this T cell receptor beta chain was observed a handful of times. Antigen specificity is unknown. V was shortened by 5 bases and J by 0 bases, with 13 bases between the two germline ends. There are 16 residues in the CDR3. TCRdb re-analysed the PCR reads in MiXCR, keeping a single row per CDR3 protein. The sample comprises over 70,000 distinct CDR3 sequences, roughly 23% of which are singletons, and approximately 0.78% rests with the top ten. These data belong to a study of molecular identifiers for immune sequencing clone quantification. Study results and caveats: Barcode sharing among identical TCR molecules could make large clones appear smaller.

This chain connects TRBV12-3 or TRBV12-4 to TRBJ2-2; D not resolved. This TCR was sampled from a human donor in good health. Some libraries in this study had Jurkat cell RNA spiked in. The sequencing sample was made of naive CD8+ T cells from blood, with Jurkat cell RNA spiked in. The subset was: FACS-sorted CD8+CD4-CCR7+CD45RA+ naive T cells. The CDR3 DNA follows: TGTGCCAGCAGTGCCTCCGGAACAGCGAACACCGGGGAGCTGTTTTTT. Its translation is CASSASGTANTGELFF.